This T cell receptor (beta chain) was identified in a study of cytomegalovirus exposure and HLA in healthy donors. Primers included in the PCR were 60 Vbeta and 13 Jbeta primers. Only in-frame clones appear in the TCRdb table, and some are missing; sequencing was by immunoSEQ multiplex PCR. The sample lists around 35,000 clones, around 81% occurring once. Study conclusions and caveats: In a later analysis, a missense DCLRE1C variant was linked to TCR beta V- and J-gene trimming.

Trimming took 1 base from V and 2 from J, leaving 13 bases between them. Germline values: CDR1 SGHAT, CDR2 FQNNGV. This CDR3 contains 16 residues. Turning to this clone: The antigen is undetermined.

The source material was PBMCs. The sequence was obtained from a woman between 40 and 55 years old in good health and CMV-seronegative. This rearrangement joins TRBV11-2 to TRBJ2-3, with D tentatively TRBD2 (6 bases). The CDR3 coding sequence is TGTGCCAGCAGCTTAGGGTCGTGGGAGGACACAGATACGCAGTATTTT. Translation: CASSLGSWEDTDTQYF.